This T cell receptor beta chain comes out of a study of T-cell memory formation after mild COVID-19. About the study: Each donor largely had its own TCR clusters. General observations from the study: There was no confirmation that second-wave clones peaking on day 37 were SARS-CoV-2 specific. Some clones that responded were present in memory (sampled pre-infection), which suggests cross-reactive memory joined.

V lost 4 bases, J lost 3 bases, and 8 bases stayed unmatched. The CDR3 spans 16 residues. CDR1 and CDR2 (germline): SGHNT, YYREEE (reference sequence). 5'RACE primed at constant segments yielded TCR alpha and TCR beta cDNA libraries bearing sample barcodes and UMIs. TCRdb reprocessed the 5' RACE reads via MiXCR and lists one record per CDR3 protein. Among about 340,000 distinct CDR3 sequences, roughly 21% were seen once, and the ten largest hold around 12%. This clonotype turned up a few times. Its antigen is unknown. The rearrangement joins TRBV5-4 to TRBJ1-4; 8 nucleotides agree with TRBD1. Sequencing was done on a sample of PBMCs or a T cell subset sorted from them (not recorded which). The sequence derives from an adult woman who had mild COVID-19 (a few samples of this study predate the infection). Cell type and time point are not known. CDR3 coding DNA: TGTGCCAGCAGCCGGAAGACAGGGGCGGCTAATGAAAAACTGTTTTTT. It specifies CASSRKTGAANEKLFF.